This T cell receptor (beta chain) came from a study of T cell responses to AZD1222 COVID-19 vaccine (dated by TCRdb to the early 2020s). In terms of the full investigation: Because spike-specific TCR depth and breadth did not differ between the two schedules, AZD1222 recipients who got a second dose at roughly 4 weeks were pooled with those who got a second dose at roughly 12 weeks. TCR sequencing covered about 230 trial participants: about 210 given two doses of AZD1222 and around 25 given two doses of MenACWY control vaccine. Enrollment into the trials was organized by age into subgroups of 18-55, 56-69 and 70-plus years, and those subgroups contained approximately 150, 30 and 60 TCR-sequenced participants, respectively.

The paper as a whole reports these results and caveats: Reportedly, close to half of the unique spike-specific TCRs recognized epitopes lying outside the regions that are mutated in the B.1.351 and B.1.1.7 variants. Conclusions about previously exposed vaccinees are limited because only six or seven AZD1222 recipients were SARS-CoV-2 seropositive at baseline. Spike-specific TCR breadth and depth rose significantly after two AZD1222 doses compared with day 0 and with MenACWY recipients. Vaccine-associated CD4 TCRs spanned the whole spike protein, with dominant responses in regions 160-218 and 743-854. Participants were mostly white British and included more females than males, and it was suggested by the authors that clonal diversity may have been underestimated. The 56-69-year group was small, and its depth increase did not reach significance, likely because of low power. Because no day 14 peak-response samples were available, the repertoires could be characterized only after the peak T cell response.

On this clone: It lacks a known antigen. No much larger clonotype is one base removed from it; base qualities were not supplied.

The germline V gene sets CDR1 to LGHNA and CDR2 to YNFKEQ. Counted from cysteine to phenylalanine, this CDR3 has 17 amino acids. This entry keeps only the CDR3 DNA: 51 bases, framed from base 1. From V the trimming removes 0 bases and from J it removes 1 base, while the gene matches leave 5 bases of the junction unaccounted for. In light of the paper, this sample's time point label describes: baseline before first vaccination. Vaccinee samples came from UK trials COV001 and COV002, including a single-blind randomized controlled phase 2/3 trial of AZD1222 (ChAdOx1 nCoV-19) in healthy adults. For TCRbeta chain sequencing, PBMC samples were collected from trial participants at day 0 and at day 28 after the second dose. The CDR3 regions of human TCRbeta chains were analyzed by immunosequencing. The authors' analysis ran thus. Repertoire TCRs were matched against a reference library of SARS-CoV-2-specific TCRs generated with the MIRA antigen-specificity platform. Breadth was defined as the fraction of unique TCRs that were SARS-CoV-2-associated, and depth was defined as the fraction of total T cells that were SARS-CoV-2-associated. Using the MIRA data, each spike-specific TCR was mapped to the spike region that the TCR reacts to and placed in a CD4 or CD8 class. Log10-transformed breadth and depth values were compared by one-way ANOVA with Sidak's multiple comparisons tests. TCRdb provides this immuneACCESS table in a form limited to in-frame rearrangements. Some clones are lacking; in checked studies, under half of them reflect an unresolved V gene, and why the rest are absent is not known. V and J calls and clone size are those listed in that table; D and trimming were worked out from the DNA. For this sample the table gives about 97,000 clones, of which roughly 90% were detected only once. 2.5% to 3.5% of the sample rests with the top ten.

The TCR sequence derives from an adult in good health. Sequenced material: peripheral blood, taken on day 0 of AZD1222 vaccination. This sequence uses TRBV4-2 and TRBJ2-4; 8 bases in between match TRBD2. The CDR3 protein sequence reads: CASSQDREGRAKNIQYF. Read as DNA, the sequence is TGTGCCAGCAGCCAAGATCGGGAGGGGCGGGCCAAAAACATTCAGTACTTC.